One sample yielded the 4 T cell receptor beta chains listed below, sequenced in a study of T cells after posttransplantation cyclophosphamide. Sequencing was performed with immunoSEQ multiplex PCR; in TCRdb, only in-frame clones are kept and a portion is missing. Singletons are absent from the sample, which has approximately 40,000 clones. Sequenced: PBMCs. Source of these receptors: a man aged 35-49 years in good health, CMV-negative, and a related stem cell transplant donor.

This clone was detected a few times. The chain is built from TRBV6-5 and TRBJ2-5, with 11 bases lining up with TRBD1. CDR3 length: 15 residues. Germline CDR1 and CDR2: MNHEY and SVGAGI. The junction had 6 bases not matched to a gene; V was cut back by 5 bases and J by 4 bases. The CDR3: CASSNGQGALETQYF. The CDR3 region has the DNA TGTGCCAGCAGTAACGGACAGGGGGCGTTAGAGACCCAGTACTTC.

This clone occurred many times. V and J are TRBV7-2 and TRBJ1-1; no clear D. CDR3 length: 14 amino acids. The germline gives CDR1 SGHTA, CDR2 FQGNSA. V was shortened by 2 bases and J by 0 bases, with 7 bases between the two germline ends. Here the CDR3 DNA reads TGTGCCAGCAGCTTACAGGTTTTGAACACTGAAGCTTTCTTT. Translation: CASSLQVLNTEAFF. Full variable domain (missing parts from reference TRBV7-2 and TRBJ1-1): GAGVSQSPSNKVTEKGKDVELRCDPISGHTALYWYRQSLGQGLEFLIYFQGNSAPDKSGLPSDRFSAERTGGSVSTLTIQRTQQEDSAVYLCASSLQVLNTEAFFGQGTRLTVV.

This clone was picked up many times. The rearrangement joins TRBV5-5 to TRBJ2-1, with TRBD2 matching 13 bases. Per germline, CDR1 SGHKS and CDR2 YYEKEE (reference sequence). V trimming: 3 bases; J trimming: 10 bases; junction bases outside the gene matches: 16. CDR3 length: 18 residues. CDR3 in DNA: TGTGCCAGCAGCTCCCCCGGGACTAGCGGGGCCATCGGGAAGGAGCAGTTCTTC. Encoded protein: CASSSPGTSGAIGKEQFF.

This clone was seen ten or more times. The CDR3 loop reads CASSPRTDNTEAFF. The CDR3 DNA sequence: TGTGCCAGCAGCCCCCGGACAGACAACACTGAAGCTTTCTTT. This sequence joins TRBV7-9 and TRBJ1-1; tentatively, D is TRBD1 (6 bases). Trimming removed 5 bases from V and 2 bases from J, with 12 bases in between. Germline V gene sequence: CDR1 SEHNR, CDR2 FQNEAQ (reference sequence). This CDR3 is built from 14 residues.